This entry lists 16 T cell receptor beta chains sequenced from one sample in a study of early T cells in non-severe SARS-CoV-2 infection. TCRdb re-derived calls from the 5' RACE reads in MiXCR, one entry per CDR3 protein. The repertoire includes tens of thousands of distinct CDR3 sequences, roughly an eighth of them detected once, and 1.3% sits in the top ten. The sequenced sample was whole blood. These TCRs come from an adult who was a healthcare worker with PCR-confirmed SARS-CoV-2 infection or an uninfected control (not recorded which).

This clonotype was observed at least ten times. The rearrangement joins TRBV11-2 to TRBJ1-1; D is uncertain. The CDR3 loop spans 14 amino acids. CDR1 is SGHAT, CDR2 FQNNGV, per germline. V lost 1 base and J 1 base, leaving 7 bases between the germline ends. CDR3 DNA: TGTGCCAGCAGCTTAGTCTCTAAGAACACTGAAGCTTTCTTT. It is translated as CASSLVSKNTEAFF.

This clonotype was recorded at least ten times. The V and J genes are TRBV18 and TRBJ2-7; no clear D. This CDR3 is built from 11 residues. Per germline, CDR1 KGHSH and CDR2 LQKENI. The ends were cut back, 6 bases at V and 6 bases at J, with 9 bases in the middle. The CDR3 DNA follows: TGTGCCAGCTCCCTCGACGCCGAGCAGTACTTC. Translated: CASSLDAEQYF.

This clonotype came up many times. J is TRBJ1-2 and V is TRBV7-6; 8 nucleotides agree with TRBD1. With V trimmed by 1 base and J by 4 bases, 8 bases remained unmatched. CDR3 length equals 16 residues. CDR1 and CDR2 from the germline V gene are SGHVS and FNYEAQ. The CDR3 spells CASSLGSRTGGYGYTF. CDR3 in DNA: TGTGCCAGCAGCTTAGGGTCTCGAACAGGGGGCTATGGCTACACCTTC.

This clonotype was observed many times. This chain links TRBV7-2 with TRBJ2-7; D is possibly TRBD1 (5 bases). V lost 2 bases and J 5 bases, leaving 16 bases between the germline ends. The CDR3 has 15 residues. Looked up from germline, CDR1 is SGHTA and CDR2 is FQGNSA. For the CDR3, the DNA is TGTGCCAGCAGCTTACGACAGCTAATGCCGAACGAGCAGTACTTC. Its protein is CASSLRQLMPNEQYF.

This clonotype was detected ten times or more. The chain has TRBV7-6 and TRBJ2-5; D is undetermined. V lost 5 bases, J lost 3 bases, and 4 bases lay in between. The CDR3 runs to 11 residues. The germline V gene has CDR1 SGHVS and CDR2 FNYEAQ. CDR3 in amino acids: CASSQKETQYF. The CDR3 nucleotides are TGTGCCAGCAGCCAAAAAGAGACCCAGTACTTC.

The table lists this clonotype with many counts. This rearrangement joins TRBV19 to TRBJ1-2; 7 nucleotides line up with TRBD1. The CDR3 has 14 residues. The germline V gene has CDR1 LNHDA and CDR2 SQIVND (reference sequence). J was trimmed by 5 bases and V by 8 bases; bases with no gene match: 11. The CDR3 loop is CASLGTADGYGYTF. CDR3 in DNA: TGTGCCAGTCTCGGGACAGCCGATGGTTATGGCTACACCTTC.

V usage is TRBV12-3 or TRBV12-4 and J usage is TRBJ2-1; D gene ambiguous. This CDR3 has 15 amino acids. The V gene lost 6 bases and the J gene lost 0 bases, with 12 bases spanning the gap. For the CDR3, the DNA is TGTGCCAGCAGGCCGTTGAGCAGCTCCTACAATGAGCAGTTCTTC. This gives the protein CASRPLSSSYNEQFF.

The gene calls are TRBV24-1 and TRBJ2-3; 12 nucleotides line up with TRBD2. The CDR3 sequence is 16 residues long. V was pared by 9 bases and J by 0 bases, with 6 bases of the junction left unmatched. CDR1 and CDR2 (germline): KGHDR, SFDVKD. As DNA, the CDR3 is TGTGCCACCGGGTCTAGCGGGGGGGAAAGCACAGATACGCAGTATTTT. Translation: CATGSSGGESTDTQYF.

This clonotype was counted ten times or more. The rearrangement links TRBV10-2 to TRBJ1-1; D uncertain. The germline V and J ends were trimmed by 7 bases and 1 base, with 13 bases remaining between them. This CDR3 contains 14 residues. Germline V gives CDR1 WSHSY, CDR2 SAAADI. The CDR3 sequence: CASKEDSSNTEAFF. The DNA of the CDR3 is TGCGCCAGCAAAGAAGACTCCTCGAACACTGAAGCTTTCTTT.

This clonotype was seen at least ten times. This rearrangement joins TRBV6-2 or TRBV6-3 to TRBJ2-1; possibly TRBD1 for D (5 bases). Germline V lookup: CDR1 MNHEY, CDR2 SVGEGT. The CDR3 runs 14 residues. With 4 bases removed from V and 13 bases from J, the gap between germline ends came to 20 bases. The CDR3 region is CASSSPSGQRRQFF. The CDR3 nucleotides are TGTGCCAGCAGTTCCCCCTCAGGGCAAAGGCGCCAGTTCTTC.

This clonotype was found many times. The chain links TRBV12-3 or TRBV12-4 to TRBJ2-1; D is unresolved. This CDR3 region has 13 residues. Trimming removed 6 bases from V and 5 bases from J, with 11 bases in between. The CDR3 here is CASSPKGDNEQFF. The CDR3, as DNA: TGTGCCAGCAGCCCAAAGGGCGACAATGAGCAGTTCTTC.

This clonotype occurred many times. This CDR3 is CASKSWQRFYNEQFF. CDR3 DNA sequence: TGTGCCAGCAAGTCTTGGCAGAGATTCTACAATGAGCAGTTCTTC. The chain joins TRBV6-1 to TRBJ2-1; the D is unclear. V was shortened by 7 bases and J by 3 bases, with 16 bases between the two germline ends. The CDR3 is made up of 15 amino acids. Looked up from germline, CDR1 is MNHNS and CDR2 is SASEGT.

V gene TRBV5-1 combines with J gene TRBJ2-2; D is tentatively TRBD1 or TRBD2 (5 bases each). V lost 4 bases and J 1 base, leaving 11 bases between the germline ends. This CDR3 is 15 amino acids long. Germline V gene sequence: CDR1 SGHRS, CDR2 YFSETQ. DNA for the CDR3: TGCGCCAGCAGCCCAGGGACGCTGAACACCGGGGAGCTGTTTTTT. Translating it yields CASSPGTLNTGELFF.

This clonotype has only a few counts. CDR3 DNA: TGTGCCAGCAGCTCCTCTGGGGGATATCAGCCCCAGCATTTT. Encoded protein: CASSSSGGYQPQHF. The rearrangement links TRBV7-2 to TRBJ1-5; D is perhaps TRBD1 (5 bases). The V end was cut by 4 bases, the J end by 5 bases, with 12 bases between. The CDR3 has 14 amino acids. Germline CDR1 is SGHTA and CDR2 is FQGNSA.

This clonotype was detected ten times or more. The chain links TRBV9 to TRBJ2-3; 7 nucleotides line up with TRBD2. CDR3 length: 16 residues. With 4 bases clipped from V and 6 bases from J, the junction kept 14 bases outside the gene matches. In germline, CDR1 is SGDLS, CDR2 YYNGEE. The CDR3 sequence is CASSSSGLAERDTQYF. CDR3 in DNA: TGTGCCAGCAGCTCCTCCGGGCTAGCGGAGAGGGATACGCAGTATTTT.

The sample holds many counts of this clonotype. The V gene is TRBV11-2, the J gene TRBJ2-1, with D possibly TRBD2 on 6 matching bases. The CDR3 is 15 residues long. V lost 1 base to trimming and J lost 3 bases, with 10 bases between them. Germline lookup yields CDR1 SGHAT and CDR2 FQNNGV. CDR3 nucleotides: TGTGCCAGCAGCTTAGCACCCGGGAGCTACAATGAGCAGTTCTTC. Its protein is CASSLAPGSYNEQFF.